This T cell receptor (beta chain) was sequenced for a study of CD8+CD57+ T cells in acquired aplastic anemia. On the study more broadly: The DNA of sorted CD4+ and CD8+ cells averaged roughly 3.2 ug.

Findings and limits, study-wide: A set of about 28 CD8+ CDR3 sequences was shared between patients and controls, and these sequences appeared highly expressed in patients.

Patients included in sequencing had previously demonstrated CD8+CD57+ cell expansion by flow cytometry. Severe acquired aplastic anemia was diagnosed in all patients. Each patient gave a blood sample that was collected before any therapy had been received. This clonotype was observed at least ten times. Its cognate antigen is unknown. Germline loops: CDR1 SGHVS, CDR2 FQNEAQ. The CDR3 length is 19 residues. Trimming removed 2 bases at V and 3 bases at J, with 25 bases between. The template for TCR beta VDJ and CDR3 sequence profiling was genomic DNA. TCRdb processed the reads anew with MiXCR; each CDR3 protein has one entry. Here the sample spans about 200,000 distinct CDR3 sequences, less than 60% being singletons.

V and J are TRBV7-8 and TRBJ1-1, with TRBD1 as a possible D gene (5 bases). Sequenced: sorted CD4+, CD8+, or CD8+CD57+ T cells (not recorded which) from PBMCs. This clonotype was obtained from a human donor with aplastic anemia. The CDR3 nucleotides are TGTGCCAGCAGCTTAAGCCCCCACAGGACGTCGAGGAGGGACACTGAAGCTTTCTTT. This gives the protein CASSLSPHRTSRRDTEAFF.